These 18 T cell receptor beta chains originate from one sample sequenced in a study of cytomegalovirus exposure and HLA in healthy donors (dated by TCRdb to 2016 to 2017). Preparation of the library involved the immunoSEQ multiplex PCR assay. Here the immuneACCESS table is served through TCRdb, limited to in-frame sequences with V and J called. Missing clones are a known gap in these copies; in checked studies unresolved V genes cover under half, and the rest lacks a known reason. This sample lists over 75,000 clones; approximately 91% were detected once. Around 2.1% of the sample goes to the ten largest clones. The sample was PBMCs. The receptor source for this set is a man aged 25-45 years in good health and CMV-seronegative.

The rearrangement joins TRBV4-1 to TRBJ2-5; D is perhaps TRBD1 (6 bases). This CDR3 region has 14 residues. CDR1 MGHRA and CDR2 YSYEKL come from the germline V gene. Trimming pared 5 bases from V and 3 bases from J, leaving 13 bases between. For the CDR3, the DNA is TGCGCCAGCAGCTTACAGGGATGGGAAGAGACCCAGTACTTC. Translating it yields CASSLQGWEETQYF.

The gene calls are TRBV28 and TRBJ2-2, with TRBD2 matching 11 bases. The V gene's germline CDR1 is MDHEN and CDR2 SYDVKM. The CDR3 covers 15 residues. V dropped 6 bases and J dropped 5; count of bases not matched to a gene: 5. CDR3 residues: CASSLAGGRTGELFF. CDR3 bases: TGTGCCAGCAGCTTAGCGGGGGGGAGGACCGGGGAGCTGTTTTTT.

CDR3 nucleotide sequence: TGCAGCGTTGAGTCCGGGGTCACAGATACGCAGTATTTT. Translated: CSVESGVTDTQYF. V gene TRBV29-1 combines with J gene TRBJ2-3; possible D gene TRBD2, 5 bases. This CDR3 has 13 residues. Germline values: CDR1 SQVTM, CDR2 ANQGSEA. V lost 3 bases and J 2 bases, leaving 9 bases between the germline ends.

Here the CDR3 DNA reads TGTGCTAGTGGTTTCGGACTCCATGAAGCTTTCTTT. As protein: CASGFGLHEAFF. V and J are TRBV12-5 and TRBJ1-1; no firm D call. The CDR3 runs 12 residues. Germline values: CDR1 LGHNT, CDR2 FRNRAP. Trimming shortened V by 3 bases and J by 7 bases, and 9 bases separated the two germline ends.

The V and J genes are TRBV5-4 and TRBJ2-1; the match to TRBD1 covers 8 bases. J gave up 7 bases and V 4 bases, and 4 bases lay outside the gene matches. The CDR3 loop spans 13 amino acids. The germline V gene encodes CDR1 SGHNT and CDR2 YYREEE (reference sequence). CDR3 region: CASSQTGENEQFF. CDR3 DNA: TGTGCCAGCAGCCAGACAGGGGAAAATGAGCAGTTCTTC.

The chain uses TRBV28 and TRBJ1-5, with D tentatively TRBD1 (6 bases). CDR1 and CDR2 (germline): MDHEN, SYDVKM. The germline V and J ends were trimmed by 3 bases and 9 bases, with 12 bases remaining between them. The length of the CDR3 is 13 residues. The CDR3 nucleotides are TGTGCCAGCAGTTTTAAACAGGGTGGGCCCCAGCATTTT. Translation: CASSFKQGGPQHF.

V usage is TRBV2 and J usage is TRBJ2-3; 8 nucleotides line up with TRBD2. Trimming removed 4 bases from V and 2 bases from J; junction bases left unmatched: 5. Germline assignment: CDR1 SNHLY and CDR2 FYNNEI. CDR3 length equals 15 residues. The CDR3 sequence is CASSGVAGLTDTQYF. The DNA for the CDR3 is TGTGCCAGCAGTGGTGTAGCGGGGCTCACAGATACGCAGTATTTT.

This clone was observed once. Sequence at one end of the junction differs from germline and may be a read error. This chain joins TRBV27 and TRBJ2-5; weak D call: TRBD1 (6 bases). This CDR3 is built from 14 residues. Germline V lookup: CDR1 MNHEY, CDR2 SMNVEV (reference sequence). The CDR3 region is CASSPGTPREAQYF. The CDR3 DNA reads TGTGCCAGCAGTCCCGGGACACCAAGAGAGGCCCAGTACTTC.

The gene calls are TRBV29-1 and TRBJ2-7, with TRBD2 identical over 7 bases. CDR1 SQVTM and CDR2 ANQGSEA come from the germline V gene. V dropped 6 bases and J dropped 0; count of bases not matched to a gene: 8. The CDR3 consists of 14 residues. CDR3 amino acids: CSVALAQSSYEQYF. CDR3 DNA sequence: TGCAGCGTGGCACTAGCGCAAAGCTCCTACGAGCAGTACTTC.

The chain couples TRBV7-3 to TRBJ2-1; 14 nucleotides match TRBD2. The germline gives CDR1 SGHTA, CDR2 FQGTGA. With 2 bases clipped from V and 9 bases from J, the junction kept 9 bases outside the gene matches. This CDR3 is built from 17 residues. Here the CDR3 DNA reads TGTGCCAGCAGCTTACCTGTAGGACTAGCGGGAGGCGGTGAGCAGTTCTTC. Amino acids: CASSLPVGLAGGGEQFF.

The CDR3 sequence: CASSENGNSLFGYTF. For the CDR3, the DNA is TGTGCCAGCAGTGAAAATGGCAACAGTTTATTTGGCTACACCTTC. This chain uses TRBV2 with TRBJ1-2; the D is unclear. The germline CDR1 and CDR2 sequences are SNHLY and FYNNEI. V shed 2 bases and J shed 7 bases, with 17 bases lying between them. There are 15 residues in the CDR3. The entire variable domain, with the rest obtained from reference TRBV2 and TRBJ1-2, is as follows: EPEVTQTPSHQVTQMGQEVILRCVPISNHLYFYWYRQILGQKVEFLVSFYNNEISEKSEIFDDQFSVERPDGSNFTLKIRSTKLEDSAMYFCASSENGNSLFGYTFGSGTRLTVV.

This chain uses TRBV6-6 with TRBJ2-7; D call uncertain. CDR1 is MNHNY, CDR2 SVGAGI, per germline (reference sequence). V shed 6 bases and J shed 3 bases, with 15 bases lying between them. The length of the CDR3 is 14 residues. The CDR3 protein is CASSTRPRDYEQYF. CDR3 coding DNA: TGTGCCAGCAGCACACGCCCTAGAGACTACGAGCAGTACTTC.

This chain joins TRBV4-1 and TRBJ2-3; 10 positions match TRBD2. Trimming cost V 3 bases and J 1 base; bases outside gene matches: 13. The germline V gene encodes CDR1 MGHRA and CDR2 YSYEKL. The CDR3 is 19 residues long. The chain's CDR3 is CASSQRIAGGTGGTDTQYF. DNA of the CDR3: TGCGCCAGCAGCCAGCGAATAGCGGGGGGAACCGGGGGCACAGATACGCAGTATTTT.

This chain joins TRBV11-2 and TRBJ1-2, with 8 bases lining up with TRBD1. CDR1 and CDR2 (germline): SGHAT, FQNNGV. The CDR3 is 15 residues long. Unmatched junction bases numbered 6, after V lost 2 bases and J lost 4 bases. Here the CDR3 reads CASSLKRQGLYGYTF. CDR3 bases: TGTGCCAGCAGCTTAAAAAGACAGGGGCTCTATGGCTACACCTTC.

CDR3 nucleotides: TGTGCCAGCAGCTGGGGGGCTAGCGGGGATAATACGCAGTATTTT. It codes for CASSWGASGDNTQYF. The chain couples TRBV7-9 to TRBJ2-3; 9 bases agree with TRBD2. This CDR3 comprises 15 residues. V was clipped by 4 bases and J by 7 bases; unmatched bases: 9. CDR1 is SEHNR, CDR2 FQNEAQ, per germline (reference sequence).

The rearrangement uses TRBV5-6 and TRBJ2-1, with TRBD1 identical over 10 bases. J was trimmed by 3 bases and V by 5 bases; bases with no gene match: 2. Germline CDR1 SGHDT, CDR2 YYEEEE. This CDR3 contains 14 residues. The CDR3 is CASRWTGGYNEQFF. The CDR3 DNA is TGTGCCAGCAGATGGACAGGGGGCTACAATGAGCAGTTCTTC.

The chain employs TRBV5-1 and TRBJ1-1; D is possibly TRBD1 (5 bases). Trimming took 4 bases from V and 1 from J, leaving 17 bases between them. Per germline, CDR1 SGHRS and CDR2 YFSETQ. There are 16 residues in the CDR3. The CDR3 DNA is TGCGCCAGCAGCGAGATCTATACGGGGGGGAACACTGAAGCTTTCTTT. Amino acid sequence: CASSEIYTGGNTEAFF.

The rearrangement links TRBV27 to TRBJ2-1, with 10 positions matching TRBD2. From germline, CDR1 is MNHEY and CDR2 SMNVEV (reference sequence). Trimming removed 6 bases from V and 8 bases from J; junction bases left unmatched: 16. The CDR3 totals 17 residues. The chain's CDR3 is CASSQTALAGVSYEQFF. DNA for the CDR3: TGTGCCAGCAGCCAAACGGCCCTAGCGGGAGTCTCATATGAGCAGTTCTTC.